A single sample is the source of the 21 T cell receptor beta chains below, sequenced in a study of blood T cell repertoires in COVID-19. Libraries were prepared by immunoSEQ multiplex PCR; TCRdb keeps only in-frame clonotypes and omits some of them. The sample includes roughly 48,000 clones, approximately 80% of them seen just once. Source material: peripheral blood. These receptors were collected from a man in his forties or fifties with acute or convalescent COVID-19.

Only one count was recorded for this clone. V gene TRBV19 combines with J gene TRBJ2-5; D ambiguous. This CDR3 has 13 residues. Germline V gene lookup returns CDR1 LNHDA and CDR2 SQIVND (reference sequence). Trimming took 3 bases from V and 5 from J, leaving 10 bases between them. Written as DNA, the CDR3 is TGTGCCAGTAGTATTAGTTCGTTGGAGACCCAGTACTTC. Translated, it gives CASSISSLETQYF.

This clone was seen a few times. Other DNA sequences from this sample encode an identical CDR3 as well. The CDR3 loop reads CSVGDQPQHF. DNA for the CDR3: TGCAGCGTGGGAGATCAGCCCCAGCATTTT. The chain has TRBV29-1 and TRBJ1-5, with D unclear. The V gene lost 6 bases and the J gene lost 5 bases, with 5 bases spanning the gap. The CDR3 has 10 amino acids. Germline lookup yields CDR1 SQVTM and CDR2 ANQGSEA. Full variable domain (missing parts from reference TRBV29-1 and TRBJ1-5): SAVISQKPSRDICQRGTSLTIQCQVDSQVTMMFWYRQQPGQSLTLIATANQGSEATYESGFVIDKFPISRPNLTFSTLTVSNMSPEDSSIYLCSVGDQPQHFGDGTRLSIL.

The chain uses TRBV2 and TRBJ2-7; D possibly corresponds to TRBD2 (8 bases). The ends were cut back, 4 bases at V and 7 bases at J, with 20 bases in the middle. Germline V gene data show CDR1 as SNHLY and CDR2 as FYNNEI. There are 15 residues in the CDR3. CDR3: CASSGPDRTGGEQYF. The DNA of the CDR3 is TGTGCCAGCAGTGGGCCGGACAGGACGGGAGGGGAGCAGTACTTC.

This rearrangement joins TRBV3-1 (or the pseudogene TRBV3-2) to TRBJ2-7; D remains ambiguous. Deletions cut 8 bases from V and 3 bases from J, with 26 bases between. Germline V gives CDR1 LGHDT, CDR2 YNNKEL (reference sequence). This CDR3 is 17 amino acids long. Written as DNA, the CDR3 is TGTGCCAGCTTAGTTAGTTACAGACACCTCTTGGACTACGAGCAGTACTTC. This encodes CASLVSYRHLLDYEQYF.

The V call is TRBV10-3, the J call TRBJ2-5; the D is unclear. Trimming removed 3 bases at V and 2 bases at J, with 4 bases between. Germline loops: CDR1 ENHRY, CDR2 SYGVKD. This CDR3 is built from 12 residues. The CDR3 sequence: CAISDRQETQYF. The CDR3 DNA reads TGTGCCATCAGTGACAGACAAGAGACCCAGTACTTC.

A note on this clone: The junction departs from the called germline gene at one end, perhaps through a read error. The rearrangement joins TRBV10-3 to TRBJ2-4, with a tentative D call TRBD1 (6 bases). The CDR3 length is 17 residues. Looked up from germline, CDR1 is ENHRY and CDR2 is SYGVKD. DNA for the CDR3: TGTGCCATCAGTGAGTCCTTCCTGAGGACAGTGAAAAACATTCATTACTTC. Residues: CAISESFLRTVKNIHYF.

J is TRBJ1-5 and V is TRBV4-1, with a weak D call TRBD1 (5 bases). This CDR3 has 14 amino acids. The V end was cut by 1 base, the J end by 3 bases, with 7 bases between. From germline, CDR1 is MGHRA and CDR2 YSYEKL. The CDR3 coding sequence is TGCGCCAGCAGCCAAGGACAGCTCAATCAGCCCCAGCATTTT. Encoded protein: CASSQGQLNQPQHF.

Notes on this clone: This CDR3 is also generated by other DNA sequences in the sample. The chain couples TRBV3-1 (or the pseudogene TRBV3-2) to TRBJ1-5, with D perhaps TRBD1 (6 bases). V lost 6 bases, J lost 4 bases, and 13 bases lay in between. The germline V gene encodes CDR1 LGHDT and CDR2 YNNKEL (reference sequence). The CDR3 has 14 residues. The chain's CDR3 is CASSLGQLNQPQHF. CDR3 nucleotides: TGTGCCAGCAGTCTTGGACAGCTTAATCAGCCCCAGCATTTT.

This rearrangement joins TRBV18 to TRBJ2-7, with D tentatively TRBD1 (6 bases). Germline V lookup: CDR1 KGHSH, CDR2 LQKENI. Between the trimmed V and J ends, which lost 5 bases and 6 bases, there was a span of 20 bases. The CDR3 has 15 residues. The CDR3: CASSESMTGSGEQYF. CDR3 in DNA: TGTGCCAGCTCAGAGTCCATGACAGGTTCTGGCGAGCAGTACTTC.

The chain links TRBV15 to TRBJ1-5, with 9 bases matching TRBD1. V lost 4 bases and J lost 2; bases outside the gene matches: 3. Germline V gene lookup returns CDR1 LNHNV and CDR2 YYDKDF (reference sequence). The CDR3 extends over 15 amino acids. Here the CDR3 DNA reads TGTGCCACCAGCACGACAGGGGGGGGCAATCAGCCCCAGCATTTT. Its protein is CATSTTGGGNQPQHF.

The chain couples TRBV5-1 to TRBJ2-5; 8 nucleotides agree with TRBD1. The CDR3 extends over 15 amino acids. Germline CDR1 is SGHRS and CDR2 is YFSETQ. J lost 2 bases, V lost 7 bases, and 10 bases had no gene match. CDR3 sequence: CASGGRDRQQETQYF. The CDR3 DNA reads as TGCGCCAGCGGGGGTCGGGACAGGCAACAAGAGACCCAGTACTTC. Complete variable domain (other parts from reference TRBV5-1 and TRBJ2-5): KAGVTQTPRYLIKTRGQQVTLSCSPISGHRSVSWYQQTPGQGLQFLFEYFSETQRNKGNFPGRFSGRQFSNSRSEMNVSTLELGDSALYLCASGGRDRQQETQYFGPGTRLLVL.

The chain uses TRBV18 and TRBJ2-3; 9 bases line up with TRBD2. Germline loops: CDR1 KGHSH, CDR2 LQKENI. The V and J ends lost 4 bases and 1 base, in that order; junction bases with no gene match: 3. This CDR3 has 15 amino acids. This chain's CDR3 is CASSLAGARTDTQYF. For the CDR3, the DNA is TGTGCCAGCTCACTAGCGGGGGCCCGCACAGATACGCAGTATTTT.

This clone occurred once. The chain combines TRBV9 with TRBJ2-3; TRBD2 matches at 7 bases. The junction had 10 bases not matched to a gene; V was cut back by 6 bases and J by 3 bases. Germline V gene sequence: CDR1 SGDLS, CDR2 YYNGEE. The CDR3 sequence is 15 residues long. The CDR3 nucleotides read TGTGCCAGCACCAAGCGGCTAGCGGCAACAGATACGCAGTATTTT. Protein product: CASTKRLAATDTQYF.

The chain joins TRBV11-2 to TRBJ1-6, with D unclear. The CDR3 consists of 16 residues. Trimming cost V 3 bases and J 0 bases, with 9 bases left between them. Looked up from germline, CDR1 is SGHAT and CDR2 is FQNNGV. The CDR3 sequence is CASSFGEGSYNSPLHF. The CDR3 DNA sequence: TGTGCCAGCAGCTTTGGAGAGGGCTCCTATAATTCACCCCTCCACTTT.

The genes are TRBV12-3 or TRBV12-4 and TRBJ2-7; 7 bases are shared with TRBD1. Trimming cost V 6 bases and J 8 bases; bases outside gene matches: 7. The CDR3 is 12 residues long. The CDR3 DNA reads TGTGCCAGCAGGGCCCGGGACAGCCAGCAGTACTTC. The encoded protein is CASRARDSQQYF.

V gene TRBV5-4 combines with J gene TRBJ2-7; 14 bases match TRBD2. The CDR3 loop spans 15 amino acids. The ends lost 4 bases at V and 3 bases at J; junction bases unmatched: 3. Germline V lookup: CDR1 SGHNT, CDR2 YYREEE (reference sequence). The CDR3 coding sequence is TGTGCCAGCAGCGACGGGACTAGCGGGGGCTACGAGCAGTACTTC. Translating gives CASSDGTSGGYEQYF.

The chain links TRBV24-1 to TRBJ2-3; 12 bases are shared with TRBD2. Germline loops: CDR1 KGHDR, CDR2 SFDVKD. This CDR3 contains 15 residues. V was pared by 9 bases and J by 4 bases, with 7 bases of the junction left unmatched. CDR3 region: CATSRTSGVPDTQYF. CDR3 bases: TGTGCCACCTCCAGGACTAGCGGGGTTCCAGATACGCAGTATTTT.

The rearrangement uses TRBV5-4 and TRBJ2-6; D perhaps matches TRBD2 (6 bases). The length of the CDR3 is 17 residues. The germline V gene encodes CDR1 SGHNT and CDR2 YYREEE (reference sequence). The V and J ends lost 7 bases and 4 bases respectively, with 21 bases between them. CDR3 in DNA: TGTGCCAGCTTACCCGGAGGGGCGGCGCGAGGGGCCAACGTCCTGACTTTC. Encoded protein: CASLPGGAARGANVLTF.

V and J are TRBV5-6 and TRBJ1-3; 12 positions agree with TRBD1. The germline gives CDR1 SGHDT, CDR2 YYEEEE. This CDR3 is built from 17 residues. The trim removed 3 bases at V and 0 bases at J, leaving 4 bases unmatched. CDR3 coding DNA: TGTGCCAGCAGCTCCCTGGGACAGGGGGCCTCTGGAAACACCATATATTTT. It translates to CASSSLGQGASGNTIYF.

This chain connects TRBV5-4 to TRBJ1-4; no definite D call. The V gene's germline CDR1 is SGHNT and CDR2 YYREEE (reference sequence). V gave up 3 bases and J gave up 2 bases, with 14 bases separating them. The CDR3 has 16 amino acids. CDR3 region: CASSSEAGTTNEKLFF. CDR3 coding DNA: TGTGCCAGCAGCTCAGAGGCCGGAACCACTAATGAAAAACTGTTTTTT.

This chain joins TRBV5-8 and TRBJ1-1; D is undetermined. Germline V gene data show CDR1 as SGHTS and CDR2 as YDEGEE. V shed 0 bases and J shed 0 bases, with 9 bases lying between them. The CDR3 contains 15 residues. In DNA, the CDR3 is TGTGCCAGCAGCTTGGCGTGGCAGTTGAACACTGAAGCTTTCTTT. Translating gives CASSLAWQLNTEAFF. Supplemented by reference TRBV5-8 and TRBJ1-1, the full variable domain reads EAGVTQSPTHLIKTRGQQATLRCSPISGHTSVYWYQQALGLGLQFLLWYDEGEERNRGNFPPRFSGRQFPNYSSELNVNALELEDSALYLCASSLAWQLNTEAFFGQGTRLTVV.